This TCR beta chain was recovered during a study of blood T cell repertoires in COVID-19. The wider study: The analysed material was cDNA or gDNA that came from T cells, B-cell-depleted T cells, or PBMCs.

A few counts support this clone. Generated by immunoSEQ multiplex PCR, the TCRdb table keeps only in-frame clones and is missing some. Of about 200,000 clones in the sample, more than 75% are singletons; the top ten hold 10% to 15%. The CDR3 runs 13 residues. Trimming pared 3 bases from V and 0 bases from J, leaving 5 bases between. CDR1 SGHTA and CDR2 FQGTGA come from the germline V gene. The receptor was derived from a woman aged 40 to 50 with acute or convalescent COVID-19. Sequencing input: peripheral blood. The chain couples TRBV7-3 to TRBJ1-1; D is uncertain. For the CDR3, the DNA is TGTGCCAGCAGCTTCCAGATGAACACTGAAGCTTTCTTT. As protein: CASSFQMNTEAFF.